The 24 T cell receptor beta chains given below trace back to one sample, sequenced in a study of shared clonotypes between healthy human individuals (dated by TCRdb to 2018 to 2021). The protocol used for the library was the immunoSEQ multiplex PCR assay. TCRdb provides this immuneACCESS table in a form limited to in-frame rearrangements. Some clones are lacking; in checked studies, under half of them reflect an unresolved V gene, and why the rest are absent is not known. The sample contains fewer than 650,000 clones, about three quarters of them found a single time. The ten largest clonotypes hold roughly 13% of the sample. The sample was PBMCs. Source of these receptors: a woman in her 40s in good health. Some clones in this sample may be carry-over from other donors' samples.

This clone has a handful of counts. The chain couples TRBV7-2 to TRBJ2-7; 10 positions match TRBD1. CDR1 and CDR2 from the germline V gene are SGHTA and FQGNSA. J was trimmed by 5 bases and V by 2 bases; bases with no gene match: 9. The CDR3 is made up of 16 amino acids. The CDR3 DNA is TGTGCCAGCAGCTTATTCGGGACAGGGGTTGACCACGAGCAGTACTTC. This gives the protein CASSLFGTGVDHEQYF.

The chain has TRBV9 and TRBJ1-5; 7 positions agree with TRBD1. This CDR3 comprises 16 residues. Germline assignment: CDR1 SGDLS and CDR2 YYNGEE. J lost 7 bases, V lost 0 bases, and 10 bases had no gene match. The chain's CDR3 is CASSVGGGRGSQPQHF. The CDR3 coding sequence is TGTGCCAGCAGCGTAGGAGGGGGCCGGGGTTCGCAGCCCCAGCATTTT.

This clone was recorded only once. The chain recombines TRBV27 with TRBJ2-2; D is possibly TRBD1 (6 bases). Trimming removed 2 bases from V and 7 bases from J, with 14 bases in between. Germline CDR1 is MNHEY and CDR2 is SMNVEV (reference sequence). The CDR3 loop spans 15 amino acids. CDR3 coding DNA: TGTGCCAGCAGTTTACAGGGGCGACTTGGCGGGGAGCTGTTTTTT. This translates into CASSLQGRLGGELFF.

V usage is TRBV6-5 and J usage is TRBJ1-1; 7 positions match TRBD1. CDR3 size: 11 residues. J was trimmed by 11 bases and V by 2 bases; bases with no gene match: 2. Looked up from germline, CDR1 is MNHEY and CDR2 is SVGAGI. CDR3: CASSYRGRAFF. CDR3 nucleotides: TGTGCCAGCAGTTACAGGGGGCGTGCTTTCTTT.

The rearrangement uses TRBV30 and TRBJ2-5, with D perhaps matching TRBD2 (5 bases). Germline V gene lookup returns CDR1 GTSNPN and CDR2 SVGIG (reference sequence). V lost 0 bases and J 5 bases, leaving 16 bases between the germline ends. This CDR3 has 15 residues. The CDR3 region is CAWSVTRSPGETQYF. The CDR3 nucleotides read TGTGCCTGGAGTGTAACCCGATCGCCGGGGGAGACCCAGTACTTC.

The chain couples TRBV10-3 to TRBJ2-7; TRBD2 aligns across 11 bases. Per the germline V gene, CDR1 is ENHRY and CDR2 is SYGVKD. CDR3 length: 15 amino acids. V shed 4 bases, J shed 2 bases, and the junction held 4 bases outside the gene matches. The CDR3 spells CAISGELAGAYEQYF. The CDR3 coding sequence is TGTGCCATCAGTGGGGAACTAGCGGGAGCCTACGAGCAGTACTTC.

This clone was picked up a small number of times. The V and J genes are TRBV6-5 and TRBJ1-5; 7 nucleotides match TRBD1. The germline gives CDR1 MNHEY, CDR2 SVGAGI. V lost 6 bases, J lost 9 bases, and 8 bases stayed unmatched. This CDR3 has 13 residues. Written as DNA, the CDR3 is TGTGCCAGCAGCCCACAGGGGACCCGGCCCCAGCATTTT. Its protein is CASSPQGTRPQHF.

For the CDR3, the DNA is TGTGCCAGCTCACCCGTGTGGGGAGGAGACACAGATACGCAGTATTTT. Protein product: CASSPVWGGDTDTQYF. The V and J genes are TRBV18 and TRBJ2-3; possibly TRBD2 for D (6 bases). This CDR3 has 16 residues. The V gene lost 3 bases and the J gene lost 2 bases, with 15 bases spanning the gap. Germline CDR1 KGHSH, CDR2 LQKENI.

The chain recombines TRBV6-6 with TRBJ2-2; D is uncertain. The V gene lost 6 bases and the J gene lost 2 bases, with 7 bases spanning the gap. This CDR3 spans 13 amino acids. Germline V gene sequence: CDR1 MNHNY, CDR2 SVGAGI (reference sequence). The CDR3 sequence: CASSPHNTGELFF. The CDR3 DNA reads TGTGCCAGCAGCCCACACAACACCGGGGAGCTGTTTTTT.

The rearrangement links TRBV5-1 to TRBJ2-7, with D possibly matching TRBD2 (5 bases). This CDR3 comprises 16 residues. Trimming shortened V by 0 bases and J by 9 bases, and 22 bases separated the two germline ends. Germline assignment: CDR1 SGHRS and CDR2 YFSETQ. Here the CDR3 reads CASSLVSTPARAGQYF. The CDR3 DNA follows: TGCGCCAGCAGCTTGGTCTCGACCCCCGCCCGTGCGGGGCAGTACTTC.

This clone has a handful of counts. The missing conserved phenylalanine or tryptophan at the end of this CDR3 makes a read error likely. The chain links TRBV10-2 to TRBJ2-2, with D possibly called TRBD1 or TRBD2 (5 bases each). V was shortened by 3 bases and J by 5 bases, with 13 bases between the two germline ends. In germline, CDR1 is WSHSY, CDR2 SAAADI. This CDR3 is 15 amino acids long. CDR3 DNA: TGCGCCAGCAGTGATTCGGGACCGAGTACCGGGGAGCTGTTTTCT. It is translated as CASSDSGPSTGELFS.

The CDR3 DNA sequence: TGTGCCAGCAGCGGGCCAGACTACTACAATGAGCAGTTCTTC. Protein: CASSGPDYYNEQFF. The chain links TRBV9 to TRBJ2-1; D might be TRBD2 (5 bases). The CDR3 has 14 amino acids. Germline V gene sequence: CDR1 SGDLS, CDR2 YYNGEE. V gave up 3 bases and J gave up 3 bases, with 10 bases separating them.

As to this clone: The germline gene is not matched at one end of the junction; a read error may be the cause. This sequence joins TRBV29-1 and TRBJ1-2; possible D gene TRBD1, 6 bases. The CDR3 length is 14 residues. Germline V lookup: CDR1 SQVTM, CDR2 ANQGSEA. CDR3: CSVVEGGGGLGYAF. CDR3 DNA sequence: TGCAGCGTGGTTGAAGGCGGGGGCGGTTTGGGCTACGCCTTC.

This clone showed up just a few times. J is TRBJ1-1 and V is TRBV11-2; D uncertain. Germline V CDR1 and CDR2: SGHAT, FQNNGV. The CDR3 extends over 15 amino acids. The V end was cut by 0 bases, the J end by 9 bases, with 17 bases between. As DNA, the CDR3 is TGTGCCAGCAGCTTAGACAAAACTATTGGGTTTAAAGCTTTCTTT. Its protein is CASSLDKTIGFKAFF.

V gene TRBV19 combines with J gene TRBJ1-5, with D perhaps matching TRBD1 (5 bases). V was clipped by 4 bases and J by 0 bases, with 10 bases between them. CDR1 LNHDA and CDR2 SQIVND come from the germline V gene (reference sequence). This CDR3 contains 15 residues. CDR3 bases: TGTGCCAGTAGTAGGGACTTAGGTAGCAATCAGCCCCAGCATTTT. Translation: CASSRDLGSNQPQHF. The variable domain in full, with the rest retrieved from reference TRBV19 and TRBJ1-5, is DGGITQSPKYLFRKEGQNVTLSCEQNLNHDAMYWYRQDPGQGLRLIYYSQIVNDFQKGDIAEGYSVSREKKESFPLTVTSAQKNPTAFYLCASSRDLGSNQPQHFGDGTRLSIL.

This rearrangement joins TRBV10-2 to TRBJ1-5; TRBD1 is a possible D gene (5 bases). There are 12 residues in the CDR3. Trimming shortened V by 5 bases and J by 6 bases, and 8 bases separated the two germline ends. Germline loops: CDR1 WSHSY, CDR2 SAAADI. CDR3 coding DNA: TGCGCCAGCAGTCAGGGTGGTCAGCCCCAGCATTTT. Protein product: CASSQGGQPQHF.

V gene TRBV7-9 combines with J gene TRBJ2-6; D is ambiguous. The V end lost 8 bases, the J end lost 0 bases, and 11 bases lay between the germline ends. Germline V lookup: CDR1 SEHNR, CDR2 FQNEAQ (reference sequence). The CDR3 loop spans 15 amino acids. The chain's CDR3 is CASATSGSGANVLTF. In DNA form, the CDR3 reads TGTGCCAGCGCGACCAGTGGCTCTGGGGCCAACGTCCTGACTTTC.

This clone was found a few times. V gene TRBV5-4 combines with J gene TRBJ2-5, with 10 nucleotides matching TRBD1. CDR3 length equals 15 residues. V was pared by 6 bases and J by 5 bases, with 10 bases of the junction left unmatched. Germline CDR1 is SGHNT and CDR2 is YYREEE (reference sequence). For the CDR3, the DNA is TGTGCCAGCACCCCTGGCGGGACAGGGGTCGAGACCCAGTACTTC. Translation: CASTPGGTGVETQYF.

This sequence joins TRBV19 and TRBJ2-1; TRBD2 aligns across 13 bases. The CDR3 is 16 residues long. CDR1 is LNHDA, CDR2 SQIVND, per germline (reference sequence). The V gene end was trimmed by 8 bases and the J gene end by 2 bases; junction bases not matched to a gene: 6. The CDR3 protein is CASRPGLAGTYNEQFF. The CDR3 DNA follows: TGTGCCAGTCGACCGGGACTAGCGGGAACCTACAATGAGCAGTTCTTC.

The genes are TRBV5-4 and TRBJ2-2; 7 positions agree with TRBD2. Germline trimming cut 1 base from V and 4 bases from J; bases unmatched to any gene: 10. Germline V gene lookup returns CDR1 SGHNT and CDR2 YYREEE (reference sequence). This CDR3 has 17 residues. The CDR3 protein is CASSLIRAGAGTGELFF. CDR3 nucleotides: TGTGCCAGCAGCTTGATCCGCGCGGGAGCGGGCACCGGGGAGCTGTTTTTT.

With regard to this clone: This is likely an artifact of a read error, given a far larger clone one base away. The gene calls are TRBV20-1 and TRBJ2-7, with a possible D match to TRBD1 (6 bases). The CDR3 consists of 11 residues. Germline lookup yields CDR1 DFQATT and CDR2 SNEGSKA (reference sequence). In DNA, the CDR3 is TGCAGTGCTGGGGGCCCCTACGAGCGGTACTTC. This encodes CSAGGPYERYF.

The chain carries TRBV6-6 and TRBJ2-5; D perhaps matches TRBD2 (6 bases). The better agreement between TRBJ2-7 and the DNA end casts doubt on the J call. Germline loops: CDR1 MNHNY, CDR2 SVGAGI (reference sequence). The CDR3 runs 15 residues. CDR3 DNA sequence: TGTGCCAGCAGCCGGGGGTCCACAGGAACCTACGAGCAGTACTTC. Residues: CASSRGSTGTYEQYF.

This clone was detected only once. The rearrangement uses TRBV2 and TRBJ2-1; D not resolved. The germline V gene has CDR1 SNHLY and CDR2 FYNNEI. Trimming removed 4 bases at V and 7 bases at J, with 14 bases between. This CDR3 spans 14 amino acids. CDR3 residues: CASSGVRVGNEQFF. The DNA of the CDR3 is TGTGCCAGCAGTGGGGTAAGGGTTGGGAATGAGCAGTTCTTC.

Comment on this clone: At one of its ends the junction is not consistent with the germline gene, which may arise from a read error. V is TRBV29-1 and J is TRBJ1-2; D is possibly TRBD1 (5 bases). This CDR3 is built from 12 residues. CDR1 and CDR2 (germline): SQVTM, ANQGSEA. The CDR3 nucleotides read TGCAGCTCTACGGACGGGGACTATGGGTACACCTTC. Its protein is CSSTDGDYGYTF.